This T cell receptor beta chain stems from a study of cytomegalovirus exposure and HLA in healthy donors. About the research overall: A later analysis reported the same platform for the 100 to 150 validation repertoires and the 666 first-cohort repertoires.

As concerns this clone: Its antigen is as yet unknown.

Study-wide points: Cytomegalovirus status was reportedly diagnosed by the classifier with high specificity and sensitivity. Most TCR sequences were uncommon, yet certain public TCRs appeared in many donors.

Here immunoSEQ multiplex PCR was the method, and the copy in TCRdb shows in-frame clones only, minus some. The table lists 55,000 to 80,000 clones, roughly 94% of them singletons. V was shortened by 0 bases and J by 4 bases, with 12 bases between the two germline ends. The CDR3 contains 15 residues. In germline, CDR1 is SGHAT, CDR2 FQNNGV. The sample comprised PBMCs. This TCR was sampled from a woman between 18 and 29 years old in good health and CMV-seropositive. The V and J genes are TRBV11-2 and TRBJ2-5; D possibly corresponds to TRBD1 (6 bases). The CDR3 here is CASSLDLGAGETQYF. CDR3 bases: TGTGCCAGCAGCTTAGATCTGGGGGCTGGAGAGACCCAGTACTTC. The variable domain in full, with the rest retrieved from reference TRBV11-2 and TRBJ2-5, is EAGVAQSPRYKIIEKRQSVAFWCNPISGHATLYWYQQILGQGPKLLIQFQNNGVVDDSQLPKDRFSAERLKGVDSTLKIQPAKLEDSAVYLCASSLDLGAGETQYFGPGTRLLVL.